The 27 T cell receptor beta chains given below trace back to one sample, sequenced in a study of T-cell memory formation after mild COVID-19 (dated by TCRdb to about 2021). To prepare the library, 5' RACE was applied. The sample was run on an Illumina NovaSeq 6000. Using fastp trimming at Q25 and MiXCR clonotype assembly, TCRdb reanalyzed the public sequencing data and kept in-frame beta chains. When rows share a CDR3 protein, they turn into one entry using the most common DNA and genes. For this sample the table gives some 130,000 distinct CDR3 sequences, of which approximately 6.2% were detected only once. The ten biggest clones cover approximately 2.3% of the sample. Source material: PBMCs or a T cell subset sorted from them (not recorded which). The receptor set was obtained from an adult woman who had mild COVID-19 (a few samples of this study predate the infection). The sample titles of this study are shuffled in the database, so cell type and time point are left out; the donor was told from shared clones.

This chain uses TRBV29-1 with TRBJ2-1; D not resolved. V gave up 7 bases and J gave up 1 base, with 14 bases separating them. CDR1 and CDR2 from the germline V gene are SQVTM and ANQGSEA. This CDR3 comprises 14 residues. The DNA for the CDR3 is TGCAGCGCACGCCGGTCCCGTTCCTACAATGAGCAGTTCTTC. Translated: CSARRSRSYNEQFF.

The table lists this clonotype with a few counts. The rearrangement links TRBV4-3 to TRBJ2-1, with 7 bases that match TRBD2. The CDR3 covers 20 residues. The V gene's germline CDR1 is LGHNA and CDR2 YSLEER. The trim removed 1 base at V and 0 bases at J, leaving 15 bases unmatched. The CDR3 nucleotides read TGCGCCAGCAGCCAAGGGGGAAGGAGAGCGGGACTTAGCTCCTACAATGAGCAGTTCTTC. It codes for CASSQGGRRAGLSSYNEQFF.

The sample holds a few counts of this clonotype. The chain carries TRBV5-1 and TRBJ2-7; D may be TRBD1 (6 bases). Per germline, CDR1 SGHRS and CDR2 YFSETQ. V was pared by 2 bases and J by 6 bases, with 21 bases between. The CDR3 totals 16 residues. The CDR3 sequence is CASSFNPQGTYVEQYF. The CDR3 DNA reads TGCGCCAGCAGCTTTAACCCCCAGGGGACCTACGTCGAGCAGTACTTC.

The sample holds a few counts of this clonotype. The chain employs TRBV6-5 and TRBJ2-7; no firm D call. The CDR3 loop spans 14 amino acids. Trimming stripped 6 bases from V and 2 bases from J, with 14 bases between. Germline assignment: CDR1 MNHEY and CDR2 SVGAGI. The CDR3 DNA sequence: TGTGCCAGCAGGATCATACGGACCACCTACGAGCAGTACTTC. It yields the protein CASRIIRTTYEQYF.

This clonotype was detected a few times. This rearrangement joins TRBV7-8 to TRBJ2-3; D unresolved. The V gene lost 1 base and the J gene lost 12 bases, with 11 bases spanning the gap. The CDR3 has 12 residues. Germline V gene data show CDR1 as SGHVS and CDR2 as FQNEAQ. This chain's CDR3 is CASSLGPTRQYF. DNA of the CDR3: TGTGCCAGCAGCTTAGGACCAACCCGCCAGTATTTT.

This clonotype was counted at least ten times. This chain links TRBV11-2 with TRBJ2-1; TRBD2 aligns across 9 bases. Germline V gives CDR1 SGHAT, CDR2 FQNNGV. J gave up 7 bases and V 0 bases, and 1 base lay outside the gene matches. This CDR3 comprises 14 residues. CDR3 sequence: CASSLELAGNEQFF. The CDR3 nucleotides read TGTGCCAGCAGCTTAGAACTAGCGGGTAATGAGCAGTTCTTC.

This clonotype was counted only a few times. The chain uses TRBV27 and TRBJ2-2; no clear D. Trimming cost V 6 bases and J 1 base, with 15 bases left between them. From germline, CDR1 is MNHEY and CDR2 SMNVEV (reference sequence). This CDR3 has 16 amino acids. In nucleotides, the CDR3 is TGTGCCAGCAGCAGCACCCCAATGATGAACACCGGGGAGCTGTTTTTT. It yields the protein CASSSTPMMNTGELFF.

This chain joins TRBV9 and TRBJ2-1, with a tentative D call TRBD2 (6 bases). V was shortened by 0 bases and J by 0 bases, with 13 bases between the two germline ends. This CDR3 has 17 amino acids. Germline V gives CDR1 SGDLS, CDR2 YYNGEE. The CDR3 here is CASSVAKIAVSYNEQFF. The CDR3 nucleotides read TGTGCCAGCAGCGTAGCGAAAATAGCGGTCTCCTACAATGAGCAGTTCTTC.

This clonotype was seen a handful of times. The chain combines TRBV7-9 with TRBJ2-1, with 8 bases lining up with TRBD2. The CDR3 is 17 amino acids. Germline CDR1 is SEHNR and CDR2 is FQNEAQ (reference sequence). V shed 2 bases and J 4 bases; nucleotides not matched to a gene: 10. CDR3 nucleotides: TGTGCCAGCAGCTTATGGAGGACTAGCAGAATATACAATGAGCAGTTCTTC. Encoded protein: CASSLWRTSRIYNEQFF.

This clonotype was recorded many times. This chain uses TRBV5-1 with TRBJ2-6; the D is unclear. The V end was cut by 0 bases, the J end by 2 bases, with 9 bases between. Germline V gene data show CDR1 as SGHRS and CDR2 as YFSETQ. CDR3 length: 16 residues. The CDR3 DNA reads as TGCGCCAGCAGCTTGGCAGTTTCCCCTGGGGCCAACGTCCTGACTTTC. Amino acid sequence: CASSLAVSPGANVLTF.

There are a few counts of this clonotype. In DNA form, the CDR3 reads TGCGCCAGCAGCCCGAAACGGGCGGGGGGACGGCACCGGGAGACCCAGTACTTC. Translated: CASSPKRAGGRHRETQYF. The chain uses TRBV4-1 and TRBJ2-5; 8 bases are shared with TRBD2. This CDR3 spans 18 amino acids. Unmatched junction bases numbered 18, after V lost 4 bases and J lost 5 bases. The germline V gene has CDR1 MGHRA and CDR2 YSYEKL.

This clonotype was counted many times. A read error may account for a junction end that differs from germline. This chain connects TRBV7-9 to TRBJ2-7, with D perhaps TRBD1 (6 bases). Germline assignment: CDR1 SEHNR and CDR2 FQNEAQ (reference sequence). The CDR3 runs to 13 residues. CDR3 region: CASSLPGQHVTRF. As DNA, the CDR3 is TGTGCCAGCAGCTTACCCGGACAGCACGTCACCCGGTTC.

This clonotype was picked up many times. The chain employs TRBV27 and TRBJ2-6; D gene uncertain. CDR1 and CDR2 from the germline V gene are MNHEY and SMNVEV (reference sequence). CDR3 size: 15 residues. V lost 3 bases, J lost 2 bases, and 8 bases lay in between. The DNA for the CDR3 is TGTGCCAGCAGTTTCCAGACGACTGGGGCCAACGTCCTGACTTTC. This encodes CASSFQTTGANVLTF.

The chain carries TRBV7-9 and TRBJ2-4; no definite D call. The germline gives CDR1 SEHNR, CDR2 FQNEAQ (reference sequence). V lost 11 bases and J lost 1, with 15 bases in between. The length of the CDR3 is 14 residues. This chain's CDR3 is CAGTAERAKNIQYF. CDR3 in DNA: TGTGCCGGAACCGCGGAGAGGGCCAAAAACATTCAGTACTTC. The complete variable domain, with remaining parts taken from reference TRBV7-9 and TRBJ2-4, reads DTGVSQNPRHKITKRGQNVTFRCDPISEHNRLYWYRQTLGQGPEFLTYFQNEAQLEKSRLLSDRFSAERPKGSFSTLEIQRTEQGDSAMYLCAGTAERAKNIQYFGAGTRLSVL.

This clonotype was counted only a few times. This rearrangement joins TRBV7-2 to TRBJ2-1; the match to TRBD2 covers 7 bases. Germline V gene data show CDR1 as SGHTA and CDR2 as FQGNSA. The CDR3 contains 15 residues. Trimming cost V 2 bases and J 8 bases; bases outside gene matches: 9. CDR3: CASSLTGTNTDEQFF. CDR3 nucleotides: TGTGCCAGCAGCTTAACCGGGACTAACACTGATGAGCAGTTCTTC. The full variable domain, its missing parts supplied by reference TRBV7-2 and TRBJ2-1, is GAGVSQSPSNKVTEKGKDVELRCDPISGHTALYWYRQSLGQGLEFLIYFQGNSAPDKSGLPSDRFSAERTGGSVSTLTIQRTQQEDSAVYLCASSLTGTNTDEQFFGPGTRLTVL.

This rearrangement joins TRBV7-2 to TRBJ2-3; D may be TRBD1 (6 bases). The CDR3 sequence is 14 residues long. Germline values: CDR1 SGHTA, CDR2 FQGNSA. The V and J ends lost 5 bases and 4 bases respectively, with 13 bases between them. CDR3 residues: CASSLRDKADTQYF. DNA of the CDR3: TGTGCCAGCAGCCTCCGGGACAAGGCAGATACGCAGTATTTT.

The chain carries TRBV12-3 or TRBV12-4 and TRBJ2-6; D call uncertain. This CDR3 has 17 residues. V lost 1 base, J lost 0 bases, and 10 bases lay in between. DNA for the CDR3: TGTGCCAGCAGTTTAGGGGCCGGTTACTCTGGGGCCAACGTCCTGACTTTC. This gives the protein CASSLGAGYSGANVLTF.

This clonotype was counted at least ten times. This CDR3 reads CASSYIQGAGEQYF. CDR3 nucleotides: TGTGCCAGCAGTTATATACAGGGGGCCGGGGAGCAGTACTTC. The chain combines TRBV6-5 with TRBJ2-7, with 9 bases fitting TRBD1. Germline lookup yields CDR1 MNHEY and CDR2 SVGAGI. The V and J ends lost 3 bases and 7 bases, in that order; junction bases with no gene match: 7. The CDR3 loop spans 14 amino acids.

This clonotype has at least ten counts. The CDR3 loop is CSAAHVGKQYF. DNA for the CDR3: TGCAGTGCCGCCCACGTAGGGAAGCAGTACTTC. The J gene is TRBJ2-7, the V gene TRBV20-1; D remains ambiguous. The V end lost 6 bases, the J end lost 8 bases, and 14 bases lay between the germline ends. The germline gives CDR1 DFQATT, CDR2 SNEGSKA (reference sequence). The CDR3 runs 11 residues.

V is TRBV19 and J is TRBJ1-1; 11 nucleotides align to TRBD1. Per germline, CDR1 LNHDA and CDR2 SQIVND (reference sequence). V lost 9 bases and J lost 1; bases outside the gene matches: 4. The CDR3 runs 14 residues. The CDR3: CASGDRGENTEAFF. CDR3 coding DNA: TGTGCCAGCGGGGACAGGGGGGAGAACACTGAAGCTTTCTTT.

This clonotype was observed a few times. The genes are TRBV3-1 and TRBJ2-1; D is unclear. The germline V and J ends were trimmed by 0 bases and 0 bases, with 9 bases remaining between them. Germline values: CDR1 LGHDT, CDR2 YNNKEL (reference sequence). There are 16 residues in the CDR3. The CDR3 spells CASSQDLGNSYNEQFF. The CDR3 DNA follows: TGTGCCAGCAGCCAAGATCTGGGTAACTCCTACAATGAGCAGTTCTTC.

This clonotype was detected ten times or more. The V call is TRBV27, the J call TRBJ1-1; D uncertain. CDR3 length equals 16 residues. Trimming stripped 0 bases from V and 1 base from J, with 12 bases between. Per the germline V gene, CDR1 is MNHEY and CDR2 is SMNVEV (reference sequence). The CDR3 region has the DNA TGTGCCAGCAGTTTATCTTCCGGGCTCGGGAACACTGAAGCTTTCTTT. Translation gives CASSLSSGLGNTEAFF.

This clonotype showed up many times. The rearrangement uses TRBV20-1 and TRBJ2-1; perhaps TRBD2 as D (6 bases). In germline, CDR1 is DFQATT, CDR2 SNEGSKA (reference sequence). V was shortened by 0 bases and J by 0 bases, with 15 bases between the two germline ends. The CDR3 loop spans 17 amino acids. CDR3 in amino acids: CSARDEWRVHSYNEQFF. CDR3 sequence (DNA): TGCAGTGCTAGAGATGAATGGAGGGTCCACTCCTACAATGAGCAGTTCTTC.

This clonotype was picked up many times. CDR3 sequence: CASSSKGLAGDTQYF. The CDR3 DNA is TGTGCCAGCAGCTCCAAGGGACTAGCTGGGGATACGCAGTATTTT. The V and J genes are TRBV7-6 and TRBJ2-3, with 9 bases identical to TRBD2. The ends lost 4 bases at V and 6 bases at J; junction bases unmatched: 8. CDR1 and CDR2 (germline): SGHVS, FNYEAQ. This CDR3 comprises 15 residues. Combining the CDR3 with reference TRBV7-6 and TRBJ2-3 gives the whole variable domain GAGVSQSPRYKVTKRGQDVALRCDPISGHVSLYWYRQALGQGPEFLTYFNYEAQQDKSGLPNDRFSAERPEGSISTLTIQRTEQRDSAMYRCASSSKGLAGDTQYFGPGTRLTVL.

This clonotype has a count of ten or more. The chain has TRBV5-1 and TRBJ1-5, with D possibly TRBD1 on 6 matching bases. V was clipped by 0 bases and J by 5 bases, with 12 bases between them. Germline CDR1 SGHRS, CDR2 YFSETQ. The CDR3 sequence is 15 residues long. CDR3 DNA: TGCGCCAGCAGCTTGGAAGGGTGGGGGCATCAGCCCCAGCATTTT. The encoded protein is CASSLEGWGHQPQHF.

This clonotype occurred many times. This chain joins TRBV7-2 and TRBJ2-2; D gene ambiguous. V was clipped by 9 bases and J by 1 base, with 18 bases between them. The germline V gene encodes CDR1 SGHTA and CDR2 FQGNSA. This CDR3 comprises 16 residues. CDR3 in DNA: TGTGCCAGTATGGGGTGGCAGGAAAGGAACACCGGGGAGCTGTTTTTT. This translates into CASMGWQERNTGELFF. Complete variable domain (other parts from reference TRBV7-2 and TRBJ2-2): GAGVSQSPSNKVTEKGKDVELRCDPISGHTALYWYRQSLGQGLEFLIYFQGNSAPDKSGLPSDRFSAERTGGSVSTLTIQRTQQEDSAVYLCASMGWQERNTGELFFGEGSRLTVL.

This clonotype has only a few counts. V and J are TRBV5-6 and TRBJ2-3, with 8 bases that match TRBD2. V lost 0 bases to trimming and J lost 1 base; unmatched junction nucleotides: 1. The CDR3 runs to 15 residues. Looked up from germline, CDR1 is SGHDT and CDR2 is YYEEEE. Here the CDR3 DNA reads TGTGCCAGCAGCTTGGTGACTAGCGGCACAGATACGCAGTATTTT. Translated: CASSLVTSGTDTQYF.